These 23 T cell receptor beta chains share one sample of origin, sequenced in a study of Graves' ophthalmopathy and Graves' hyperthyroidism listed by TCRdb under 2018. Instrument used: Illumina HiSeq 2000. For repertoire sequencing, the TCR beta CDR3 regions were amplified from RNA transcripts. HTBI primers and the Qiagen OneStep RT-PCR kit were used in a first-round RT-PCR, which was followed by a second-round multiplex PCR, size selection and purification. Starting from the raw public reads, TCRdb applied fastp trimming at Q25, assembled clones with MiXCR and retained in-frame beta chains. Identical CDR3 proteins give one entry, which carries the most common genes and DNA. For this sample there are around 1.1 million distinct CDR3 sequences; less than 45% appear just once. In total, the top ten clones hold over 8.5% of the sample. Material for sequencing was peripheral blood or thyroid tissue (not recorded which). The receptor set was obtained from an adult man with Graves' hyperthyroidism.

This clonotype was seen at least ten times. The V call is TRBV12-3 or TRBV12-4, the J call TRBJ2-5; D is unclear. The CDR3 contains 14 residues. V lost 7 bases and J 9 bases, leaving 21 bases between the germline ends. As DNA, the CDR3 is TGTGCCAGCACCGAGACCGGAGCCCCTAGGGCCCAGTACTTC. It yields the protein CASTETGAPRAQYF.

This clonotype was observed at least ten times. The chain carries TRBV7-2 and TRBJ1-1; D remains ambiguous. Germline loops: CDR1 SGHTA, CDR2 FQGNSA. The V end lost 1 base, the J end lost 2 bases, and 5 bases lay between the germline ends. This CDR3 region has 13 residues. CDR3: CASSLVYNTEAFF. The CDR3 nucleotides are TGTGCCAGCAGCTTAGTGTACAACACTGAAGCTTTCTTT.

The chain couples TRBV10-3 to TRBJ2-2; 8 bases line up with TRBD1. CDR1 is ENHRY, CDR2 SYGVKD, per germline. Trimming removed 11 bases from V and 0 bases from J; junction bases left unmatched: 14. This CDR3 is 17 amino acids long. The CDR3, as DNA: TGTGCCTCAAAGCGTACCCCGACAGGGGCGAACACCGGGGAGCTGTTTTTT. Its protein is CASKRTPTGANTGELFF.

Comment on this clonotype: A junction end diverges from the germline sequence, so it may reflect a read error. The chain couples TRBV29-1 to TRBJ1-2; D unclear. CDR1 and CDR2 from the germline V gene are SQVTM and ANQGSEA. The CDR3 is made up of 14 amino acids. CDR3 region: CGVDMPWEHYGYTF. The CDR3 DNA reads as TGCGGCGTTGACATGCCCTGGGAGCACTATGGCTACACCTTC.

The chain couples TRBV25-1 to TRBJ1-2; D not resolved. The V gene lost 5 bases and the J gene lost 8 bases, with 15 bases spanning the gap. The CDR3 runs 13 residues. Per germline, CDR1 MGHDK and CDR2 SYGVNS. CDR3 protein: CASSPRSGSGYTF. The CDR3 region has the DNA TGTGCCAGCAGTCCTAGGTCGGGTAGCGGCTACACCTTC.

This clonotype was recorded many times. DNA for the CDR3: TGTGCCAGCCACGCGGGGGGTCGGGAGACCCAGTACTTC. Amino acids: CASHAGGRETQYF. The genes are TRBV12-3 or TRBV12-4 and TRBJ2-5; TRBD2 aligns across 8 bases. V shed 8 bases and J 5 bases; nucleotides not matched to a gene: 7. The CDR3 sequence is 13 residues long.

This clonotype came up a few times. The chain employs TRBV10-3 and TRBJ2-6; possible D gene TRBD1, 6 bases. The V gene lost 5 bases and the J gene lost 4 bases, with 9 bases spanning the gap. The CDR3 is 14 amino acids. Germline CDR1 is ENHRY and CDR2 is SYGVKD. CDR3 residues: CAISSGTGANVLTF. DNA for the CDR3: TGTGCCATCAGTTCCGGGACAGGGGCCAACGTCCTGACTTTC.

V gene TRBV10-2 combines with J gene TRBJ2-7, with unresolved D. The germline V and J ends were trimmed by 6 bases and 5 bases, with 14 bases remaining between them. Germline loops: CDR1 WSHSY, CDR2 SAAADI. The CDR3 spans 13 residues. The CDR3 region has the DNA TGCGCCAGCAGAGATTCCCCAGTCGACGAGCAGTACTTC. It yields the protein CASRDSPVDEQYF.

About this clonotype itself: Just one base apart from a much larger clone, this may be a read error. The chain has TRBV2 and TRBJ1-6; D is ambiguous. Per germline, CDR1 SNHLY and CDR2 FYNNEI. This CDR3 region has 14 residues. CDR3 residues: CASGEGREYSPLHF. The CDR3 DNA reads as TGTGCCAGCGGTGAAGGGAGGGAATATTCACCCCTCCACTTT. The whole variable domain, filled in from reference TRBV2 and TRBJ1-6, reads EPEVTQTPSHQVTQMGQEVILRCVPISNHLYFYWYRQILGQKVEFLVSFYNNEISEKSEIFDDQFSVERPDGSNFTLKIRSTKLEDSAMYFCASGEGREYSPLHFGNGTRLTVT.

Notes on this clonotype: Germline and junction disagree at one end, which may indicate a read error. The rearrangement links TRBV5-4 to TRBJ1-1; 9 positions match TRBD1. CDR3 length: 13 amino acids. Germline V CDR1 and CDR2: SGHNT, YYREEE (reference sequence). CDR3 nucleotides: TGCGCCAGCAGCCAAGAGGGGACAGGGTACGCTTTCTTT. Encoded protein: CASSQEGTGYAFF.

This clonotype turned up a few times. V usage is TRBV7-6 and J usage is TRBJ2-7; 13 bases match TRBD2. V trimming: 5 bases; J trimming: 4 bases; junction bases outside the gene matches: 8. Per the germline V gene, CDR1 is SGHVS and CDR2 is FNYEAQ. The CDR3 is made up of 16 amino acids. CDR3 in DNA: TGTGCCAGCAGCACCAGAGGGACTAGCGGGGATTACGAGCAGTACTTC. This encodes CASSTRGTSGDYEQYF.

V is TRBV20-1 and J is TRBJ1-6; D call uncertain. This CDR3 spans 11 amino acids. Between the trimmed V and J ends, which lost 3 bases and 15 bases, there was a span of 12 bases. CDR1 DFQATT and CDR2 SNEGSKA come from the germline V gene (reference sequence). The CDR3 region has the DNA TGCAGTGCTAGCCCGGGGTCGAACCTCCACTTT. Translation: CSASPGSNLHF.

Details on this clonotype: This may be a read error, as it is one base from a much larger clone. The V and J genes are TRBV7-2 and TRBJ2-5, with D unresolved. Trimming removed 5 bases at V and 5 bases at J, with 12 bases between. The CDR3 spans 13 residues. Germline V gives CDR1 SGHTA, CDR2 FQGNSA. Here the CDR3 reads CASSLTATETQYF. Here the CDR3 DNA reads TGTGCCAGCAGCCTGACGGCCACCGAGACCCAGTACTTC.

Ten or more counts support this clonotype. The V and J genes are TRBV29-1 and TRBJ2-7; D possibly corresponds to TRBD1 (6 bases). Trimming shortened V by 8 bases and J by 2 bases, and 13 bases separated the two germline ends. Germline V gene lookup returns CDR1 SQVTM and CDR2 ANQGSEA. This CDR3 has 12 residues. The CDR3 DNA is TGCAGCTGTAAAACAGGGACCTACGAGCAGTACTTC. This gives the protein CSCKTGTYEQYF.

This clonotype was recorded at least ten times. The genes are TRBV6-5 and TRBJ1-4; D is perhaps TRBD1 (6 bases). This CDR3 region has 14 residues. The V and J ends lost 5 bases and 8 bases respectively, with 15 bases between them. Germline V lookup: CDR1 MNHEY, CDR2 SVGAGI. The CDR3 is CASSKTRGNEKLFF. CDR3 nucleotide sequence: TGTGCCAGCAGTAAGACAAGGGGGAACGAAAAACTGTTTTTT.

This clonotype was counted a few times. The J gene is TRBJ1-1, the V gene TRBV4-1; D call uncertain. There are 13 residues in the CDR3. V gave up 0 bases and J gave up 5 bases, with 7 bases separating them. CDR1 and CDR2 (germline): MGHRA, YSYEKL. The CDR3 bases are TGCGCCAGCAGCCAAGAGGCATTAACTGAAGCTTTCTTT. Protein product: CASSQEALTEAFF.

Turning to this clonotype: This sequence may be a read error, since a much larger clone differs from it by one base. The rearrangement links TRBV2 to TRBJ1-5; 7 bases fit TRBD1. The germline gives CDR1 SNHLY, CDR2 FYNNEI. The CDR3 consists of 15 residues. CDR3 sequence reads: CASSLQTGFNQLQHF. The CDR3 DNA reads as TGTGCCAGCAGTCTCCAGACAGGGTTCAACCAGCTCCAGCATTTT.

This clonotype has ten or more counts. This chain uses TRBV6-2 or TRBV6-3 with TRBJ2-7; a weak D match, TRBD2 (6 bases). V lost 0 bases and J lost 6, with 18 bases in between. CDR1 is MNHEY, CDR2 SVGEGT, per germline. CDR3 length: 16 residues. This CDR3 reads CASSYSKGGEVVEQYF. The CDR3 DNA reads as TGTGCCAGCAGTTACTCGAAGGGCGGGGAAGTCGTCGAGCAGTACTTC.

This clonotype was observed a single time. The junction departs from germline at one end; a sequencing error may be responsible. V usage is TRBV7-8 and J usage is TRBJ2-2, with D perhaps matching TRBD1 or TRBD2 (5 bases each). Germline CDR1 SGHVS, CDR2 FQNEAQ. This CDR3 spans 18 amino acids. The CDR3 loop reads CASSPLHWGTPNTGELFF. CDR3 coding DNA: TGTGCTAGCAGCCCCCTCCACTGGGGGACCCCGAACACCGGGGAGCTGTTTTTT.

This clonotype was seen at least ten times. The chain uses TRBV6-6 and TRBJ1-5; D might be TRBD1 (6 bases). The germline V gene encodes CDR1 MNHNY and CDR2 SVGAGI (reference sequence). V was shortened by 5 bases and J by 2 bases, with 13 bases between the two germline ends. CDR3 length: 15 residues. The CDR3 bases are TGTGCCAGCAGTGCCCGGACAGAGGGCAATCAGCCCCAGCATTTT. Translating gives CASSARTEGNQPQHF.

The chain is built from TRBV27 and TRBJ2-7, with 8 positions matching TRBD1. Trimming removed 7 bases from V and 0 bases from J; junction bases left unmatched: 11. This CDR3 is 16 amino acids long. From germline, CDR1 is MNHEY and CDR2 SMNVEV (reference sequence). The CDR3 bases are TGTGCCAGCACAACCTCGGGACAGGTGAGCTCCTACGAGCAGTACTTC. Translating gives CASTTSGQVSSYEQYF.

The gene calls are TRBV7-2 and TRBJ2-3; 10 nucleotides match TRBD2. The CDR3 is 16 residues long. Losses at the gene ends were 3 bases for V and 6 bases for J; bases not matched to a gene: 9. Germline-derived CDR1 and CDR2 are SGHTA and FQGNSA. DNA for the CDR3: TGTGCCAGCAGCTTGACAGCGGGAGGGCCTTGGGATACGCAGTATTTT. Amino acid sequence: CASSLTAGGPWDTQYF. Full variable domain (rest looked up from reference TRBV7-2 and TRBJ2-3): GAGVSQSPSNKVTEKGKDVELRCDPISGHTALYWYRQSLGQGLEFLIYFQGNSAPDKSGLPSDRFSAERTGGSVSTLTIQRTQQEDSAVYLCASSLTAGGPWDTQYFGPGTRLTVL.

The chain joins TRBV30 to TRBJ1-4; D not certain. This CDR3 has 11 residues. Trimming pared 4 bases from V and 8 bases from J, leaving 8 bases between. The germline V gene encodes CDR1 GTSNPN and CDR2 SVGIG (reference sequence). CDR3 region: CAWTSGEKLFF. For the CDR3, the DNA is TGTGCCTGGACTTCGGGGGAAAAACTGTTTTTT.